The 19 T cell receptor beta chains given below trace back to one sample, sequenced in a study of shared clonotypes between healthy human individuals (dated by TCRdb to about 2020). Receptor libraries were prepared by the immunoSEQ multiplex PCR assay. TCRdb retrieved this table from immuneACCESS and kept in-frame rearrangements only. Not all clones are present; in checked studies, unresolved V genes account for under half, and no reason is known for the remainder. Present in this sample are approximately 1.9 million clones, over 85% of which were seen just once. Of the sample, around 1.8% is held by the ten largest clones. CD8 naive samples were obtained by positive selection for CCR7 among CD45RO-negative cells, yielding a CD45RA+CCR7+ population from which TemRA cells were excluded. What was sequenced was naive CD8+ T cells from PBMCs. The label giving this sample's cell subset or site can be read as: CD45RA+CCR7+. Receptors were obtained from a man aged 18 to 29 in good health. Some clones in this sample may be carry-over from other donors' samples.

The V call is TRBV2, the J call TRBJ2-1; 10 bases are a match to TRBD2. The CDR3 length is 15 residues. The V gene's germline CDR1 is SNHLY and CDR2 FYNNEI. V lost 6 bases to trimming and J lost 3 bases; unmatched junction nucleotides: 5. This chain's CDR3 is CASRRAGGVYNEQFF. The CDR3 DNA is TGTGCCAGCAGGAGAGCGGGAGGGGTCTACAATGAGCAGTTCTTC. Supplemented by reference TRBV2 and TRBJ2-1, the full variable domain reads EPEVTQTPSHQVTQMGQEVILRCVPISNHLYFYWYRQILGQKVEFLVSFYNNEISEKSEIFDDQFSVERPDGSNFTLKIRSTKLEDSAMYFCASRRAGGVYNEQFFGPGTRLTVL.

Regarding this clone: This specimen includes other DNA sequences encoding the same CDR3. This rearrangement joins TRBV7-6 to TRBJ2-3; 8 bases map to TRBD2. Germline assignment: CDR1 SGHVS and CDR2 FNYEAQ. CDR3 size: 15 residues. Trimming removed 6 bases from V and 2 bases from J; junction bases left unmatched: 7. This CDR3 is CASSPLAVNTDTQYF. As DNA, the CDR3 is TGTGCCAGCAGTCCACTAGCGGTTAACACAGATACGCAGTATTTT.

This clone appeared a few times. The chain carries TRBV25-1 and TRBJ2-5; D possibly corresponds to TRBD2 (6 bases). The CDR3 runs to 15 residues. From germline, CDR1 is MGHDK and CDR2 SYGVNS. The V gene lost 1 base and the J gene lost 4 bases, with 13 bases spanning the gap. In nucleotides, the CDR3 is TGTGCCAGCAGTGAATGGACGGGGGAGCCAGAGACCCAGTACTTC. Amino acid sequence: CASSEWTGEPETQYF. The full variable domain, in which reference TRBV25-1 and TRBJ2-5 provide the parts outside the CDR3, is EADIYQTPRYLVIGTGKKITLECSQTMGHDKMYWYQQDPGMELHLIHYSYGVNSTEKGDLSSESTVSRIRTEHFPLTLESARPSHTSQYLCASSEWTGEPETQYFGPGTRLLVL.

This chain links TRBV7-9 with TRBJ2-1, with 7 bases that match TRBD1. From germline, CDR1 is SEHNR and CDR2 FQNEAQ (reference sequence). The V and J ends lost 4 bases and 2 bases, in that order; junction bases with no gene match: 8. The CDR3 runs to 16 residues. This chain's CDR3 is CASSSNRGLAYNEQFF. CDR3 DNA sequence: TGTGCCAGCAGCTCCAACAGGGGCCTCGCCTACAATGAGCAGTTCTTC. The full variable domain, in which reference TRBV7-9 and TRBJ2-1 provide the parts outside the CDR3, is DTGVSQNPRHKITKRGQNVTFRCDPISEHNRLYWYRQTLGQGPEFLTYFQNEAQLEKSRLLSDRFSAERPKGSFSTLEIQRTEQGDSAMYLCASSSNRGLAYNEQFFGPGTRLTVL.

The chain recombines TRBV4-2 with TRBJ2-2, with D uncertain. The CDR3 is 15 residues long. The ends were cut back, 0 bases at V and 5 bases at J, with 10 bases in the middle. CDR1 is LGHNA and CDR2 is YNFKEQ in the germline V gene. Written as DNA, the CDR3 is TGTGCCAGCAGCCAAGAGCGAATGCGAACCGGGGAGCTGTTTTTT. Protein product: CASSQERMRTGELFF.

The chain recombines TRBV23-1 with TRBJ2-6; D is perhaps TRBD1 (6 bases). TRBV23-1 falls under the ORF class, with uncertain function. CDR3 length equals 16 residues. V shed 10 bases and J shed 0 bases, with 16 bases lying between them. The CDR3 is CATHNTGFSGANVLTF. The CDR3 nucleotides are TGCGCCACTCATAACACAGGGTTCTCTGGGGCCAACGTCCTGACTTTC.

The chain joins TRBV9 to TRBJ2-5; maybe TRBD1 (5 bases). The CDR3 has 14 amino acids. Germline CDR1 SGDLS, CDR2 YYNGEE. V dropped 3 bases and J dropped 4 bases, with 13 bases sitting between them. CDR3 in amino acids: CASSDPGSRETQYF. DNA of the CDR3: TGTGCCAGCAGCGATCCAGGGTCTCGAGAGACCCAGTACTTC.

The J gene is TRBJ2-2, the V gene TRBV5-1; D might be TRBD2 (6 bases). The CDR3 sequence is 16 residues long. The germline V and J ends were trimmed by 0 bases and 3 bases, with 12 bases remaining between them. Germline V gene sequence: CDR1 SGHRS, CDR2 YFSETQ. The CDR3 DNA is TGCGCCAGCAGCTTGGGCGGGAAATACGACACCGGGGAGCTGTTTTTT. Its protein is CASSLGGKYDTGELFF.

The V call is TRBV7-2, the J call TRBJ2-7; D not resolved. This CDR3 has 13 amino acids. Trimming shortened V by 8 bases and J by 0 bases, and 11 bases separated the two germline ends. Germline CDR1 and CDR2: SGHTA and FQGNSA. CDR3 bases: TGTGCCAGCCGGCCCTCGGACTCCTACGAGCAGTACTTC. Its translation is CASRPSDSYEQYF.

The chain uses TRBV7-9 and TRBJ2-5; D gene ambiguous. The germline V gene encodes CDR1 SEHNR and CDR2 FQNEAQ (reference sequence). Trimming took 1 base from V and 5 from J, leaving 8 bases between them. CDR3 size: 13 residues. In nucleotides, the CDR3 is TGTGCCAGCAGCTTAGGTGTACTGGAGACCCAGTACTTC. Translation gives CASSLGVLETQYF.

The chain's CDR3 is CASSAGPNTEAFF. The CDR3 DNA follows: TGTGCCAGTAGTGCGGGACCGAACACTGAAGCTTTCTTT. The rearrangement links TRBV19 to TRBJ1-1; maybe TRBD1 (5 bases). This CDR3 contains 13 residues. The germline gives CDR1 LNHDA, CDR2 SQIVND (reference sequence). V lost 5 bases to trimming and J lost 1 base, with 8 bases between them.

This clone was seen a single time. The same CDR3 is also encoded by other DNA sequences in this sample. The V gene is TRBV19, the J gene TRBJ2-7; 11 nucleotides agree with TRBD1. Trimming at V came to 1 base and at J to 3 bases, leaving 2 bases not matched to a gene. Germline assignment: CDR1 LNHDA and CDR2 SQIVND (reference sequence). The CDR3 is 15 amino acids. CDR3 in amino acids: CASSIGTGGSYEQYF. For the CDR3, the DNA is TGTGCCAGTAGTATAGGGACAGGGGGCAGCTACGAGCAGTACTTC.

V usage is TRBV11-2 and J usage is TRBJ2-3, with 8 bases matching TRBD1. Losses at the gene ends were 6 bases for V and 4 bases for J; bases not matched to a gene: 9. The CDR3 runs 15 residues. The germline CDR1 and CDR2 sequences are SGHAT and FQNNGV. This chain's CDR3 is CASRHRQGMADTQYF. DNA of the CDR3: TGTGCCAGCAGACATAGACAGGGGATGGCAGATACGCAGTATTTT.

The chain links TRBV7-3 to TRBJ2-3; D call uncertain. From germline, CDR1 is SGHTA and CDR2 FQGTGA. V lost 4 bases, J lost 2 bases, and 16 bases lay in between. The CDR3 runs to 16 residues. The CDR3: CASSSSGAAFTDTQYF. The DNA of the CDR3 is TGTGCCAGCAGCTCGTCCGGTGCGGCCTTCACAGATACGCAGTATTTT. Complete variable domain (other parts from reference TRBV7-3 and TRBJ2-3): GAGVSQTPSNKVTEKGKYVELRCDPISGHTALYWYRQSLGQGPEFLIYFQGTGAADDSGLPNDRFFAVRPEGSVSTLKIQRTERGDSAVYLCASSSSGAAFTDTQYFGPGTRLTVL.

The chain recombines TRBV9 with TRBJ2-7; no firm D call. This CDR3 is 13 amino acids long. Deletions cut 1 base from V and 7 bases from J, with 12 bases between. CDR1 and CDR2 from the germline V gene are SGDLS and YYNGEE. CDR3 sequence reads: CASSVPESVEQYF. CDR3 bases: TGTGCCAGCAGCGTACCCGAGTCCGTAGAGCAGTACTTC.

This chain uses TRBV4-1 with TRBJ2-7; unclear D gene. This CDR3 has 13 residues. Trimming took off 5 bases at V and 5 bases at J, with 13 bases between the two ends. Germline CDR1 is MGHRA and CDR2 is YSYEKL. Here the CDR3 DNA reads TGCGCCAGCAGCTCAGGCCCTGCTCACGAGCAGTACTTC. The encoded protein is CASSSGPAHEQYF.

V and J are TRBV9 and TRBJ1-2; 7 nucleotides line up with TRBD1. Germline values: CDR1 SGDLS, CDR2 YYNGEE. J gave up 4 bases and V 3 bases, and 18 bases lay outside the gene matches. This CDR3 comprises 18 residues. The CDR3 here is CASSGPTGGDSSTYGYTF. The CDR3 DNA sequence: TGTGCCAGCAGCGGCCCCACGGGGGGGGACAGCTCTACCTATGGCTACACCTTC.

The CDR3 spells CASSQDTRNTIYF. CDR3 DNA: TGCGCCAGCAGCCAAGATACCCGAAACACCATATATTTT. This chain joins TRBV4-3 and TRBJ1-3; no definite D call. The CDR3 is 13 residues long. Germline V gene sequence: CDR1 LGHNA, CDR2 YSLEER. The V end lost 0 bases, the J end lost 5 bases, and 5 bases lay between the germline ends.

This clone has a single count. The chain couples TRBV10-3 to TRBJ2-3; D not certain. The germline V gene encodes CDR1 ENHRY and CDR2 SYGVKD. The CDR3 is 15 residues long. V was pared by 3 bases and J by 0 bases, with 10 bases between. CDR3: CAISDGGTSTDTQYF. DNA of the CDR3: TGTGCCATCAGTGACGGCGGTACAAGCACAGATACGCAGTATTTT.